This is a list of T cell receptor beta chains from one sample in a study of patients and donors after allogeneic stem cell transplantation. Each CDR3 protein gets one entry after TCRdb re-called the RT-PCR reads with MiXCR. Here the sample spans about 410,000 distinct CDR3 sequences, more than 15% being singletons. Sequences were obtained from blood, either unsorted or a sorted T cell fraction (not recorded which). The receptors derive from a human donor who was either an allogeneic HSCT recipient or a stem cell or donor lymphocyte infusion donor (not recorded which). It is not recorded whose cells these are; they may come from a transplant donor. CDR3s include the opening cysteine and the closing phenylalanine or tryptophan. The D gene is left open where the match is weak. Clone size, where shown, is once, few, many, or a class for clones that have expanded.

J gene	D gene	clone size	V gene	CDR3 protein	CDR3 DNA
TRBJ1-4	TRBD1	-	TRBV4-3	CASSQTSGTGVYGLFF	TGCGCCAGCAGCCAGACGTCCGGGACAGGGGTTTACGGACTGTTTTTT
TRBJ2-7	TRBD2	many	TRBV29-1	CSAKTSGNSYEQYF	TGCAGCGCCAAGACTAGCGGGAACTCCTACGAGCAGTACTTC
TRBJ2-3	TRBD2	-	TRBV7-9	CASSWTGLAGADTQYF	TGTGCCAGCAGCTGGACCGGACTAGCGGGAGCAGATACGCAGTATTTT
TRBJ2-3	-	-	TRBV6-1	CASKYPGTDTQYF	TGTGCCAGCAAGTACCCCGGCACAGATACGCAGTATTTT
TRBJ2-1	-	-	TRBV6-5	CASSYRAASASYNEQFF	TGTGCCAGCAGTTACCGGGCCGCTAGCGCCTCCTACAATGAGCAGTTCTTC
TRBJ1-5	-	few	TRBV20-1	CSATAGWPWGDQPQHF	TGCAGTGCCACAGCCGGGTGGCCATGGGGGGATCAGCCCCAGCATTTT
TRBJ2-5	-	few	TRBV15	CATSRTGVGQETQYF	TGTGCCACCAGCAGAACGGGGGTGGGCCAAGAGACCCAGTACTTC
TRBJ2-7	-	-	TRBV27	CASSLSSFYFSYEQYF	TGTGCCAGCAGTTTATCTTCCTTTTACTTCTCCTACGAGCAGTACTTC
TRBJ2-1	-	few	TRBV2	CASASGQEQFF	TGTGCCAGCGCCTCTGGACAGGAGCAGTTCTTC
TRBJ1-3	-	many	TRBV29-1	CSVSTGAGNTIYF	TGCAGCGTTTCCACAGGAGCAGGAAACACCATATATTTT
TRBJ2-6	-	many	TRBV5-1	CASSLGQLSGANVLTF	TGCGCCAGCAGCTTGGGACAGCTCTCTGGGGCCAACGTCCTGACTTTC
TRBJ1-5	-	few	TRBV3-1	CASSQDRPASYSNQPQHF	TGTGCCAGCAGCCAAGATCGGCCAGCAAGTTATAGCAATCAGCCCCAGCATTTT
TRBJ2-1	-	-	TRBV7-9	CAPALEQFF	TGTGCTCCGGCCCTTGAGCAGTTCTTC
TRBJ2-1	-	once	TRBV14	CASSQDVLGLDEQFF	TGTGCCAGCAGCCAAGATGTGTTGGGACTTGATGAGCAGTTCTTC
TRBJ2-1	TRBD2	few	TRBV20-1	CRPSGMSGNEQFF	TGCAGACCTAGCGGGATGTCGGGCAATGAGCAGTTCTTC
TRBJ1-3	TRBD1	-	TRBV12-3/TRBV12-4	CASSLGGQHSGNTIYF	TGTGCCAGCAGTTTAGGGGGACAGCACTCTGGAAACACCATATATTTT
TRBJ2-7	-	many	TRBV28	CASSSSLSRLSEQYF	TGTGCCAGCAGTTCCTCACTCTCTCGTCTATCCGAGCAGTACTTC
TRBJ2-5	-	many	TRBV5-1	CASSLEGNQETQYF	TGCGCCAGCAGCTTGGAGGGCAACCAAGAGACCCAGTACTTC
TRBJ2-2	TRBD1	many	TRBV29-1	CSVEILGQGLVSGELFF	TGCAGCGTTGAAATCTTGGGACAGGGCCTTGTTTCCGGGGAGCTGTTTTTT
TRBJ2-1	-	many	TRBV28	CASSTTLADEQFF	TGTGCCAGCAGTACCACCCTTGCGGATGAGCAGTTCTTC
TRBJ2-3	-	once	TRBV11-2	CASSLDIYTTDTQYF	TGTGCCAGCAGCTTAGACATATATACGACAGATACGCAGTATTTT
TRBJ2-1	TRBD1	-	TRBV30	CAWSHGWGQGATYNEQFF	TGTGCCTGGAGTCATGGATGGGGACAGGGGGCAACCTACAATGAGCAGTTCTTC
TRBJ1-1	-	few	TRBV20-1	CSAPDYPTRNEGDTEAFF	TGCAGTGCTCCGGACTACCCAACGAGGAATGAGGGAGACACTGAAGCTTTCTTT
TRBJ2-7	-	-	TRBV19	CASSIEKGSIAEQYF	TGTGCCAGTAGTATCGAGAAGGGTTCCATCGCCGAGCAGTACTTC
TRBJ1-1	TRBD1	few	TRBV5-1	CASTLGDRGSMNTEAFF	TGCGCCAGCACGCTTGGGGACAGGGGGAGCATGAACACTGAAGCTTTCTTT
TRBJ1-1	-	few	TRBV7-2	CASSPPLRVSMNTEAFF	TGTGCCAGCAGCCCTCCCCTTAGGGTAAGCATGAACACTGAAGCTTTCTTT
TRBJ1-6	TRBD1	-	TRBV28	CATVDRSSYNSPLHF	TGTGCCACCGTGGACAGGAGCTCCTATAATTCACCCCTCCACTTT
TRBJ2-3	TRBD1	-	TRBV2	CASSERWRTGNYVTDTQYF	TGTGCCAGCAGTGAACGGTGGAGGACAGGGAATTATGTCACAGATACGCAGTATTTT
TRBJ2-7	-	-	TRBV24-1	CATSLQEGVYEQYF	TGTGCCACCAGCCTACAGGAAGGGGTATACGAGCAGTACTTC
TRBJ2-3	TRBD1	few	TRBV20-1	CRGSGQGATDTQYF	TGCAGGGGATCGGGACAGGGGGCAACAGATACGCAGTATTTT
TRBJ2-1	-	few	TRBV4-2	CASSQERGRGDEQFF	TGTGCCAGCAGCCAAGAAAGGGGTAGGGGCGATGAGCAGTTCTTC
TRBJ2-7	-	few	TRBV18	CASSPRAGLPEQYF	TGTGCCAGCTCACCACGAGCAGGGCTGCCCGAGCAGTACTTC
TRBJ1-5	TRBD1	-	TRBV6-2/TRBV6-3	CAISTGAGNQPQHF	TGTGCCATTTCAACAGGGGCCGGCAATCAGCCCCAGCATTTT
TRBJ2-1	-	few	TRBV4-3	CASSQGGANNYNEQFF	TGCGCCAGCAGCCAAGGGGGGGCTAATAACTACAATGAGCAGTTCTTC
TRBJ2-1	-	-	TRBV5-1	CASGTAGTAATEQFF	TGCGCCAGCGGTACAGCGGGTACAGCGGCCACCGAGCAGTTCTTC
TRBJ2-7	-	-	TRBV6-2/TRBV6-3	CASSPDKFSYEQYF	TGTGCCAGCAGTCCGGACAAGTTTTCCTACGAGCAGTACTTC
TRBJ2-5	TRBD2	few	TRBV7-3	CASSLTGGTNLQETQYF	TGTGCCAGCAGCTTAACGGGGGGGACTAATCTACAAGAGACCCAGTACTTC
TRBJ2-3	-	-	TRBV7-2	CASSSDSPSTDTQYF	TGTGCCAGCAGCTCGGACAGTCCTAGCACAGATACGCAGTATTTT
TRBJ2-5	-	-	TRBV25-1	CASSDFRPLETQYF	TGTGCCAGCAGTGATTTTAGACCTTTAGAGACCCAGTACTTC
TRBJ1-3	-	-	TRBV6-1	CASSVAGTSGNTIYF	TGTGCCAGCAGTGTGGCGGGGACCTCTGGAAACACCATATATTTT
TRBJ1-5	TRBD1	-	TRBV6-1	CASRRAQGAGNQPQHF	TGTGCCAGCAGGAGGGCCCAGGGGGCAGGGAATCAGCCCCAGCATTTT
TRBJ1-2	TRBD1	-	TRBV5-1	CASSLASRGSGNYGYTF	TGCGCCAGCAGCTTGGCGAGCAGGGGGAGTGGGAACTATGGCTACACCTTC
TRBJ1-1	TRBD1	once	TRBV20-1	CSGGQGANTEAFF	TGCAGTGGGGGACAGGGGGCGAACACTGAAGCTTTCTTT
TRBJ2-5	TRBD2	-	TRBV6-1	CASRRGGRETQYF	TGTGCCAGCAGGCGGGGGGGCCGAGAGACCCAGTACTTC
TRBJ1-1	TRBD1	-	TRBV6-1	CASDHLPGQEAFF	TGTGCCAGCGACCATTTACCGGGACAGGAAGCTTTCTTT
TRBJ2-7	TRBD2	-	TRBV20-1	CSAMGLSGSTGYEQYF	TGCAGTGCTATGGGACTGAGCGGGAGTACCGGCTACGAGCAGTACTTC
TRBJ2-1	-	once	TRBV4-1	CASSPPGLAHNEQFF	TGCGCCAGCAGCCCGCCGGGGCTAGCCCACAATGAGCAGTTCTTC
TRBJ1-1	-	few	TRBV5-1	CASSLGTGTSMNTEAFF	TGCGCCAGCAGCTTAGGGACGGGGACCTCCATGAACACTGAAGCTTTCTTT
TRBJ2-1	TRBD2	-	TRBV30	CAWSPLAGGPPNEQFF	TGTGCCTGGAGCCCCCTAGCGGGGGGGCCCCCCAATGAGCAGTTCTTC
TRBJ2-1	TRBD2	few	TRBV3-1	CASSQWPAGEFEQFF	TGTGCCAGCAGCCAATGGCCTGCGGGAGAATTCGAGCAGTTCTTC